What follows are 8 T cell receptor beta chains derived from one specimen sequenced in a study of blood T cell repertoires in COVID-19. The method was immunoSEQ multiplex PCR; TCRdb's version includes in-frame clones alone and lacks a portion of them. This sample has fewer than 300,000 clones, with nearly 90% found just once. Sequenced input: peripheral blood. These receptors all stem from a woman aged 30 to 39 with acute or convalescent COVID-19.

The chain carries TRBV15 and TRBJ2-2; TRBD2 is a possible D gene (6 bases). The germline V and J ends were trimmed by 0 bases and 1 base, with 9 bases remaining between them. The CDR3 is 16 amino acids. Per germline, CDR1 LNHNV and CDR2 YYDKDF (reference sequence). The CDR3 region is CATSREMGLNTGELFF. The CDR3 coding sequence is TGTGCCACCAGCAGAGAGATGGGACTGAACACCGGGGAGCTGTTTTTT.

The chain joins TRBV10-3 to TRBJ2-2, with a weak D call TRBD2 (5 bases). V shed 6 bases and J shed 0 bases, with 11 bases lying between them. Germline CDR1 is ENHRY and CDR2 is SYGVKD. The CDR3 is 15 amino acids. CDR3 nucleotide sequence: TGTGCCATCAGAGGAGACTACCCGAACACCGGGGAGCTGTTTTTT. This codes for CAIRGDYPNTGELFF.

This clone has ten or more counts. The chain recombines TRBV6-4 with TRBJ2-3; 7 nucleotides align to TRBD2. The junction had 3 bases not matched to a gene; V was cut back by 2 bases and J by 1 base. CDR1 and CDR2 (germline): MRHNA, SNTAGT. This CDR3 contains 15 residues. CDR3 sequence (DNA): TGTGCCAGCAGTGACAGGGCGGGAGGCACAGATACGCAGTATTTT. Its protein product is CASSDRAGGTDTQYF.

The chain links TRBV30 to TRBJ2-1; TRBD2 agrees at 15 bases. Germline V gene lookup returns CDR1 GTSNPN and CDR2 SVGIG (reference sequence). CDR3 length equals 16 residues. V lost 1 base and J lost 2; bases outside the gene matches: 0. The chain's CDR3 is CAWSGTSGRAYNEQFF. In DNA form, the CDR3 reads TGTGCCTGGAGTGGGACTAGCGGGAGGGCCTACAATGAGCAGTTCTTC.

This chain connects TRBV6-2 or TRBV6-3 to TRBJ2-7; possible D gene TRBD2, 5 bases. Per germline, CDR1 MNHEY and CDR2 SVGEGT. V dropped 0 bases and J dropped 5 bases, with 14 bases sitting between them. The length of the CDR3 is 15 residues. In DNA form, the CDR3 reads TGTGCCAGCAGTTACTCGTTAGAGGGCCGGCACGAGCAGTACTTC. Translated: CASSYSLEGRHEQYF.

The chain links TRBV23-1 to TRBJ2-7, with D possibly TRBD1 on 6 matching bases. TRBV23-1 is an ORF, and what it does is uncertain. This CDR3 has 15 residues. Trimming removed 2 bases from V and 5 bases from J, with 16 bases in between. CDR3 nucleotides: TGCGCCAGCAGTCAACACAGGGAAGGAAGGGACGAGCAGTACTTC. This sequence encodes CASSQHREGRDEQYF.

V gene TRBV5-1 combines with J gene TRBJ2-5; 13 bases match TRBD2. Germline CDR1 reads SGHRS; CDR2 reads YFSETQ. The CDR3 length is 17 residues. The V segment lost 2 bases and the J segment 4 bases; nucleotides outside the gene matches: 8. In nucleotides, the CDR3 is TGCGCCAGCAGCTTAAGACTAGCGGGAGGTTTTGGAGAGACCCAGTACTTC. This translates into CASSLRLAGGFGETQYF.

The rearrangement links TRBV19 to TRBJ1-4, with D perhaps matching TRBD1 (6 bases). Trimming removed 6 bases at V and 0 bases at J, with 14 bases between. Germline V gene sequence: CDR1 LNHDA, CDR2 SQIVND (reference sequence). This CDR3 is 16 amino acids long. The CDR3 DNA reads TGTGCCAGTAGCGCCGGACAGACTACAACTAATGAAAAACTGTTTTTT. This encodes CASSAGQTTTNEKLFF.